This T cell receptor (beta chain) was identified in a study of regulatory T cells in long-lasting Graves disease. The study, taken as a whole, reports: Thyroid tissue was not studied; only peripheral blood was.

This clonotype was recorded many times. Its antigen is unknown. Regarding time point: newly diagnosed GD, antithyroid drugs for less than 3 months. The TCR library was prepared using RNA isolated from PBMCs. Germline V gene sequence: CDR1 SNHLY, CDR2 FYNNEI. The CDR3 spans 15 residues. The junction had 8 bases not matched to a gene; V was cut back by 2 bases and J by 6 bases. Investigators prepared the TCR beta libraries by applying iRepertoire HTBI primers and Arm-PCR of CDR3 regions. TCRdb called the multiplex PCR reads again in MiXCR, with one record for every CDR3 protein. The sample has about 420,000 distinct CDR3 sequences, roughly 15% seen once. This sample also belongs to another study, concerning T cells in Graves' hyperthyroidism and ophthalmopathy. That source adds: Hyperthyroidism patients were newly diagnosed, had disease duration under 2 months, and were aged 18 to 65 years. The study based diagnoses on clinical symptoms, serum thyroxine and TRAb, thyroid ultrasound and orbital computed tomography. The blood repertoire included most of the expanded thyroid clonotypes above 0.001.

This receptor was identified in a woman under 30 with Graves disease. Sequenced material: peripheral blood mononuclear cells (PBMCs), taken at new diagnosis, from a patient treated with antithyroid drugs. V gene TRBV2 combines with J gene TRBJ2-7, with 9 nucleotides matching TRBD2. The CDR3 sequence is CASSELAGRLSEQYF. Written as DNA, the CDR3 is TGTGCCAGCAGTGAACTAGCGGGGCGCCTGAGCGAGCAGTACTTC.